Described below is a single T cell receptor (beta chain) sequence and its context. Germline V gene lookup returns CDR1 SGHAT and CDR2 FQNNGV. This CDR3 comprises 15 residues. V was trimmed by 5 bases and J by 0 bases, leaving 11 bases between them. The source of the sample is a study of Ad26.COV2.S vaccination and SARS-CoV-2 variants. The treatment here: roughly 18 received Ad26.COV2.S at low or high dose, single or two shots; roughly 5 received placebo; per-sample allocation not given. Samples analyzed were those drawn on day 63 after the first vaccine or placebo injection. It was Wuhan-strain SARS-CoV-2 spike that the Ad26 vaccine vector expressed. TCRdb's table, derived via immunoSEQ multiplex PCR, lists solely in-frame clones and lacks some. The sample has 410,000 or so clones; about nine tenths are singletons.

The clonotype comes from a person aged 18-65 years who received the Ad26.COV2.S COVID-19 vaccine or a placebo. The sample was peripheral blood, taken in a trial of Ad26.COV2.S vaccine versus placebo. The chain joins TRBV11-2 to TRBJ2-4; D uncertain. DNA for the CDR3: TGTGCCAGCAGCACAGTGGTCCTAGCCAAAAACATTCAGTACTTC. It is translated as CASSTVVLAKNIQYF.